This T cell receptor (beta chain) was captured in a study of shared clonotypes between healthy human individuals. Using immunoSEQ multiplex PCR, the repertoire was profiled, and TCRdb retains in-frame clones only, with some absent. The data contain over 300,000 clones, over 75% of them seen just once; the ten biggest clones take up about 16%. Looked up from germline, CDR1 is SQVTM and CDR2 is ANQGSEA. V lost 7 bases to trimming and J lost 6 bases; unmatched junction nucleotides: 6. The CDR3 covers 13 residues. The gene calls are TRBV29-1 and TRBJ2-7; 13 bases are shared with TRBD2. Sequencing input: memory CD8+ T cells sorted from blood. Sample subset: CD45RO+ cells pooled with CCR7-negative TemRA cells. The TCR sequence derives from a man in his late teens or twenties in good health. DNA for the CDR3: TGCAGCGCCCAACTAGCGGGAGGGCCCGAGCAGTACTTC. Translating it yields CSAQLAGGPEQYF.